This T cell receptor (beta chain) came from a study of long-term antiretroviral therapy in people with HIV. Overall study findings and caveats: With ART, diversity went up but was still lower than in transplant donor controls. Clones showing expansion before ART dominated the repertoire at all time points. HIV repertoires had narrower CDR3 length ranges than controls.

Researchers secured at least one pre-ART and at least two post-ART PBMC samples from each donor. Investigators performed immunoSEQ version v3.0 at survey level. The repertoire was sequenced with immunoSEQ multiplex PCR; TCRdb's copy has only in-frame clones and lacks some. The sample includes approximately 31,000 clones, roughly 97% of them seen just once. The CDR3 length is 14 residues. Trimming shortened V by 4 bases and J by 1 base, and 8 bases separated the two germline ends. Germline values: CDR1 SEHNR, CDR2 FQNEAQ (reference sequence). In regard to this clone: What it recognizes is unknown.

This sequence was found in a man aged 25 to 40 with HIV. The material sequenced was unsorted PBMCs, taken 6.9 years after starting antiretroviral therapy. V usage is TRBV7-9 and J usage is TRBJ2-1; D remains unclear. The CDR3 is CASSSDFSYNEQFF. CDR3 bases: TGTGCCAGCAGCTCTGACTTTTCCTACAATGAGCAGTTCTTC. Using reference TRBV7-9 and TRBJ2-1 for the parts outside the CDR3, the full variable domain is DTGVSQNPRHKITKRGQNVTFRCDPISEHNRLYWYRQTLGQGPEFLTYFQNEAQLEKSRLLSDRFSAERPKGSFSTLEIQRTEQGDSAMYLCASSSDFSYNEQFFGPGTRLTVL.